The entry that follows covers one TCR beta chain sequence. This clone appeared a single time. The antigen it recognizes is unknown. One base away there is no much larger clone; base qualities are not given. V sheds 5 bases and J sheds 0 bases, leaving 9 bases between their ends. The CDR3 has 14 amino acids, counting the end cysteine and phenylalanine. The read is trimmed to its CDR3 DNA, 42 bases read in frame from base 1. CDR1 is given as SGDLS and CDR2 as YYNGEE, both from the germline V gene. Using the deep immunoSEQ assay, multiplex PCR amplified TCR CDR3 regions from genomic DNA. Genomic DNA extracted from each cell subset was distributed evenly over all wells of several immunoSEQ 96-well plates, and each plate served as one replicate. For sorted subsets, each replicate PCR was loaded with 200 ng genomic DNA, equivalent to 25,000 to 35,000 T cell genomes. The purified libraries were quantified using a Qubit 3.0 fluorometer, sized with a Bioanalyzer 2100, and then quantified again using the KAPA Library Quantification kit. A separate single-read 150-cycle Illumina NextSeq 550 flow cell was used to sequence each immunoSEQ 96-well plate. Per the original workflow: The immunoSEQ output contained only junctional sequences without quality scores, so filtering could not match that applied to full-length reads. To assign V/J genes and CDR3, sequences were annotated against IMGT germline references using PyIR, a Python wrapper for IgBLAST v1.9. Reads with weak V/J assignments (E-value above 1e-6), missing CDR3, stop codons, out-of-frame junctions, or ambiguous translated residues were removed. V3J clonotypes were defined as sequences sharing the same inferred V gene, J gene, and CDR3 amino acid sequence. Percentage overlap between repertoires was computed as shared unique clonotypes divided by the size of the smaller repertoire. Three approaches were used to assess repertoire richness: RTK rarefaction, the Chao1 estimator, and Recon v2.1 estimates of unobserved clonotypes. Generation probabilities for all TCRbeta clonotypes obtained by the gDNA method from a handful of donors were computed using OLGA. TCRdb's version of the immuneACCESS table is confined to in-frame rearrangements and falls short of the full clone set. An unresolved V gene accounts for under half of the shortfall where checked; the remainder is of unknown origin. That table gives V, J and clone size, and the DNA gave D and trimming. In all, the sample holds 1.6 million or so clones, and around 97% of those were seen once. Jointly, the top ten make up approximately 1.2% of the sample.

This entry is derived from a study of shared clonotypes between healthy human individuals (dated by TCRdb to the early 2020s). Background for the entire study: The cohort included a few men and two women between 18 and 49 years of age. To increase sequencing depth and limit assay-specific biases, different laboratories used diverse techniques to prepare libraries and sequence TCR repertoires. For each donor, CD4 naive and CD4 memory were each run on three plates, CD8 naive on two plates, and CD8 memory on one plate. To estimate repertoire size and how much clonotype sharing occurs between individuals, the study deeply sequenced the blood TCR repertoires of roughly 5 healthy adults. Between about 0.8 and 9 billion PBMCs per donor were obtained by leukapheresis.

Study-wide findings and limitations: Larger estimated clonotype richness was generally found for naive subsets than for memory subsets. The small number of donors limited the genetic and exposure-history diversity represented. Sampling was restricted to blood, and TCR repertoires in tissue are likely to differ from TCR repertoires in blood. Even with the large sequencing depth, rarefaction of the sorted-subset datasets indicated that sequencing was incomplete. Pairwise subsampling indicated that sequencing depth was expected to affect the degree of clonotype sharing among donors. When a few donors were compared, the shared fraction of clonotypes was roughly 4.8% for naive CD4, about 4% for naive CD8, about 2.5% for memory CD4, and around 0.37% for memory CD8. Compared with non-shared clonotypes, the clonotypes found in all four sorted-subset donors had higher generation probabilities.

Healthy HIV-negative adults with no recently reported acute infections or vaccinations were included as donors. Every donor was a Caucasian adult residing in Nashville, Tennessee, USA. CD4+ T cells were enriched by magnetic negative selection, after which naive cells were positively selected on CD45RA and the negative fraction was taken as the memory subset. After blood collection by leukapheresis, PBMCs were isolated using Ficoll-Histopaque density gradient centrifugation and then cryopreserved in the vapor phase of liquid nitrogen. Purity and quantity of every magnetically sorted T cell population were checked by analytical flow cytometry. From each sorted fraction, genomic DNA was isolated and quantified by UV absorbance on a Nanodrop 2000c.

The sequence was obtained from a man younger than 40 in good health. The sample comprised naive CD4+ T cells sorted from blood. The cell subset or site label here, explained by the study, means: CD45RA+ positively selected. In this chain, TRBV9 is recombined with TRBJ2-1; the D gene is not confidently resolved. DNA sequence: TGTGCCAGCAGTGGCATCGGCTCCTACAATGAGCAGTTCTTC. Its protein is CASSGIGSYNEQFF.